This T cell receptor (beta chain) was observed in a study of blood T cell repertoires in COVID-19. The CDR3 loop spans 13 amino acids. V was trimmed by 7 bases and J by 9 bases, leaving 16 bases between them. The germline gives CDR1 SNHLY, CDR2 FYNNEI. Assay: immunoSEQ multiplex PCR; the TCRdb copy retains only in-frame clones and omits some. The profile covers over 95,000 clones, with roughly 85% appearing a single time and about an eighth taken by the ten largest. There are a few counts of this clone. The sequencing sample was made of peripheral blood. The V and J genes are TRBV2 and TRBJ1-5, with a weak D call TRBD1 (6 bases). The sequence came from a human donor in a cohort sampled during active COVID-19. CDR3 in amino acids: CASNGGGVSPQHF. The CDR3, as DNA: TGTGCCAGCAACGGGGGGGGCGTTTCGCCCCAGCATTTT. The whole variable domain, filled in from reference TRBV2 and TRBJ1-5, reads EPEVTQTPSHQVTQMGQEVILRCVPISNHLYFYWYRQILGQKVEFLVSFYNNEISEKSEIFDDQFSVERPDGSNFTLKIRSTKLEDSAMYFCASNGGGVSPQHFGDGTRLSIL.